The 10 T cell receptor beta chains below all came from one sample that was sequenced in a study of long-term antiretroviral therapy in people with HIV. Assay version v3.0 of immunoSEQ was used, and it was run at survey level. This table comes from immunoSEQ multiplex PCR, and its TCRdb copy is limited to in-frame clones, with some not included. The sample has tens of thousands of clones; about 85% are singletons. Specimen: unsorted PBMCs, collected roughly 2.9 years before starting antiretroviral therapy. The receptors originated from a woman in her 30s with HIV.

The chain links TRBV11-2 to TRBJ2-7; D remains unclear. Germline CDR1 is SGHAT and CDR2 is FQNNGV. V lost 0 bases and J lost 1, with 7 bases in between. The CDR3 runs 14 residues. The CDR3 DNA sequence: TGTGCCAGCAGCTTAGAGGTCAGTTCCTACGAGCAGTACTTC. This codes for CASSLEVSSYEQYF.

The genes are TRBV6-1 and TRBJ2-5; the D is unclear. This CDR3 region has 13 residues. The germline gives CDR1 MNHNS, CDR2 SASEGT. V was pared by 3 bases and J by 7 bases, with 12 bases between. The CDR3 DNA is TGTGCCAGCAGTGATTCGGCTCCGGCGACCCAGTACTTC. Its translation: CASSDSAPATQYF.

This sequence joins TRBV4-2 and TRBJ2-3; 10 bases agree with TRBD2. V lost 0 bases to trimming and J lost 7 bases; unmatched junction nucleotides: 10. The CDR3 consists of 17 residues. Per germline, CDR1 LGHNA and CDR2 YNFKEQ. DNA of the CDR3: TGTGCCAGCAGCCAAGATATCGGGGGACTAGCGTTAAATACGCAGTATTTT. Translating it yields CASSQDIGGLALNTQYF.

This chain uses TRBV7-2 with TRBJ1-2, with a weak D call TRBD1 (5 bases). CDR1 is SGHTA and CDR2 is FQGNSA in the germline V gene. V gave up 5 bases and J gave up 4 bases, with 14 bases separating them. This CDR3 is built from 14 residues. The CDR3 DNA reads TGTGCCAGCAGCCGAACAGGTACGAGCTATGGCTACACCTTC. Translating gives CASSRTGTSYGYTF.

This clone was observed once. The chain couples TRBV6-5 to TRBJ1-2; tentative D call: TRBD1 (5 bases). CDR1 and CDR2 from the germline V gene are MNHEY and SVGAGI. V gave up 7 bases and J gave up 5 bases, with 8 bases separating them. This CDR3 contains 11 residues. CDR3 in DNA: TGTGCCAGCACCACAGGTTATGGCTACACCTTC. It yields the protein CASTTGYGYTF.

This clone turned up a few times. This rearrangement joins TRBV19 to TRBJ1-2; D might be TRBD1 (6 bases). Trimming removed 4 bases from V and 3 bases from J, with 15 bases in between. The CDR3 loop spans 15 amino acids. Germline CDR1 LNHDA, CDR2 SQIVND (reference sequence). The CDR3 coding sequence is TGTGCCAGTAGTACCCCTACCGGACAGTACTATGGCTACACCTTC. This codes for CASSTPTGQYYGYTF.

This clone was detected only once. The chain links TRBV6-1 to TRBJ1-5; D is ambiguous. CDR1 is MNHNS, CDR2 SASEGT, per germline. CDR3 size: 16 residues. Between the trimmed V and J ends, which lost 2 bases and 0 bases, there was a span of 11 bases. The CDR3: CASSERVTYSNQPQHF. The CDR3 region has the DNA TGTGCCAGCAGTGAAAGGGTGACATATAGCAATCAGCCCCAGCATTTT.

The chain employs TRBV6-6 and TRBJ1-6; 11 positions match TRBD1. The germline gives CDR1 MNHNY, CDR2 SVGAGI (reference sequence). The junction had 6 bases not matched to a gene; V was cut back by 5 bases and J by 9 bases. The CDR3 extends over 15 amino acids. The CDR3 region has the DNA TGTGCCAGCAGTAGGACAGGGGGCAAGGGTTCACCCCTCCACTTT. It encodes CASSRTGGKGSPLHF.

This chain links TRBV6-5 with TRBJ1-3, with D possibly TRBD1 on 5 matching bases. With 7 bases removed from V and 1 base from J, the gap between germline ends came to 11 bases. CDR1 is MNHEY and CDR2 is SVGAGI in the germline V gene. The length of the CDR3 is 14 residues. CDR3 in DNA: TGTGCCAGCATGAGGGACGGGTCTGGAAACACCATATATTTT. It is translated as CASMRDGSGNTIYF.

The chain employs TRBV5-5 and TRBJ2-5; 15 bases line up with TRBD2. Germline CDR1 reads SGHKS; CDR2 reads YYEKEE (reference sequence). The ends lost 7 bases at V and 4 bases at J; junction bases unmatched: 2. The CDR3 contains 14 residues. CDR3 in amino acids: CASLGLAGGETQYF. CDR3 bases: TGTGCCAGCTTGGGACTAGCGGGGGGAGAGACCCAGTACTTC.